This TCR beta chain was identified in a study of blood T cell repertoires in COVID-19. Turning to the study itself: Italy, Spain and the United States were the sources of the convalescent and acute COVID-19 samples.

The CDR3 contains 18 residues. Germline lookup yields CDR1 SGHAT and CDR2 FQNNGV. V dropped 0 bases and J dropped 0; count of bases not matched to a gene: 3. Produced via immunoSEQ multiplex PCR; TCRdb's table is partial and in-frame only. The sample yields around 200,000 clones, around 82% seen once. The chain has TRBV11-2 and TRBJ2-6; 9 bases are shared with TRBD1. This TCR was sampled from a man aged 45-65 years with active or convalescent COVID-19. Sequencing was done on a sample of peripheral blood. The CDR3 DNA reads as TGTGCCAGCAGCTTAGATCCGGGACAGGGCTCTGGGGCCAACGTCCTGACTTTC. Its protein product is CASSLDPGQGSGANVLTF.